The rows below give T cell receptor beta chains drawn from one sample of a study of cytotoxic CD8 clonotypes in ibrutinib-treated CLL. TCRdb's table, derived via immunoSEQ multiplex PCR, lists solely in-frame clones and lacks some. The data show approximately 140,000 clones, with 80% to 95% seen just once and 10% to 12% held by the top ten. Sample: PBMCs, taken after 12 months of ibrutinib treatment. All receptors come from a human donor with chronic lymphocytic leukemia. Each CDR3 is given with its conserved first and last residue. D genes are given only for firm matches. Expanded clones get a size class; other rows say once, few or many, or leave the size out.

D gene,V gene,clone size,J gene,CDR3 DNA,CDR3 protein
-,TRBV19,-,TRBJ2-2,TGTGCCAGTAGTTTTAGCGGGAACACCGGGGAGCTGTTTTTT,CASSFSGNTGELFF
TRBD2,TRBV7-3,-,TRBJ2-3,TGTGCCAGCAGCTTAACGGGGCCGGGCTCTACTAGCGGTAGCACAGATACGCAGTATTTT,CASSLTGPGSTSGSTDTQYF
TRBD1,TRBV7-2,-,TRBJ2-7,TGTGCCAGCAGCAACAGGGGTCCCTACGAGCAGTACTTC,CASSNRGPYEQYF
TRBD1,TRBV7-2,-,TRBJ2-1,TGTGCCAGCAGCTCATTAGGACAGGGCGCCTTCTACAATGAGCAGTTCTTC,CASSSLGQGAFYNEQFF
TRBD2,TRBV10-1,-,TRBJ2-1,TGCGCCAGCAGTGATCAGGGACTAGTGAACAATGAGCAGTTCTTC,CASSDQGLVNNEQFF
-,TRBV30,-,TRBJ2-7,TGTGCCTGGAGAAGGGAGTTAGAGCAGTACTTC,CAWRRELEQYF
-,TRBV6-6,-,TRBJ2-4,TGTGCCAGCAGTCCTAATTCTCCAGAGATCATTCAGTACTTC,CASSPNSPEIIQYF
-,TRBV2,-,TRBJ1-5,TGTGCCAGCAAATTCCTTGCCCCCAATCAGCCCCAGCATTTT,CASKFLAPNQPQHF
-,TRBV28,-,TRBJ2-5,TGTGCCAGCGGATTACCCATACAGCAAGAGACCCAGTACTTC,CASGLPIQQETQYF
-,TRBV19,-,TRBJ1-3,TGTGCCAGTAGTTCTTGGGCGACGGGAAACACCATATATTTT,CASSSWATGNTIYF
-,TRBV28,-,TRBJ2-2,TGTGCCAGCAGTTTACTGCGTTCCACCGGGGAGCTGTTTTTT,CASSLLRSTGELFF
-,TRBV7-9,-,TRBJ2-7,TGTGCCAGCAGCTTAGCGCCAGTAGCCTACGAGCAGTACTTC,CASSLAPVAYEQYF
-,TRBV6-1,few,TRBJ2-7,TGTGCCAGCAGTGAACTTCTCGGCTTCTACGAGCAGTACTTC,CASSELLGFYEQYF
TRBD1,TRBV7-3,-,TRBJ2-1,TGTGCCAGCAGCGTCGGACAGGGTGGGGGACTGAATGAGCAGTTCTTC,CASSVGQGGGLNEQFF
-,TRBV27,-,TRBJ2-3,TGTGCCAGCAGTTCCTGGGGAGATACGCAGTATTTT,CASSSWGDTQYF
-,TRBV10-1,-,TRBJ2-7,TGCGCCAGCAGTGAGTCTCGAACAATGAAATACGAGCAGTACTTC,CASSESRTMKYEQYF
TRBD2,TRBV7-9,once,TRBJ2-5,TGTGCCAGCAGCGACCCTCGAGCGGGAGACAAGGGAGAGACCCAGTACTTC,CASSDPRAGDKGETQYF
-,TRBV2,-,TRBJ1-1,TGTGCCAGCAGGGAGACGGGCCCGAACACTGAAGCTTTCTTT,CASRETGPNTEAFF
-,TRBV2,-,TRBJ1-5,TGTGCCAGCAGCGGGGGTGTTAATCAGCCCCAGCATTTT,CASSGGVNQPQHF
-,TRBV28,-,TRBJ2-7,TGTGCCAGCAGTCCCGTGGGGTTCGTATACGAGCAGTACTTC,CASSPVGFVYEQYF
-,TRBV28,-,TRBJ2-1,TGTGCCAGCAACATCCCCAGTAGGAATGAGCAGTTCTTC,CASNIPSRNEQFF
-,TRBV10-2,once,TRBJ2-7,TGCGCCAGCAGGGACGGCTACGAGCAGTACTTC,CASRDGYEQYF
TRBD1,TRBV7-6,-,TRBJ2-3,TGTGCCAGCAGCTACGCAGGGGGTAACGCAGATACGCAGTATTTT,CASSYAGGNADTQYF
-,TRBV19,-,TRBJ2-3,TGTGCCAGTAAGACGGTTGATACGCAGTATTTT,CASKTVDTQYF
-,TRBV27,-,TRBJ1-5,TGTGCCAGCAGTTTGGGGGGAGGGCAGCCCCAGCATTTT,CASSLGGGQPQHF
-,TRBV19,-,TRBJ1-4,TGTGCCAGTAGTATAATGTCTAATGAAAAACTGTTTTTT,CASSIMSNEKLFF
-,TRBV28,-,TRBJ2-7,TGTGCCAGCTGGGGACTGACGGCCGCTCCCTACGAGCAGTACTTC,CASWGLTAAPYEQYF
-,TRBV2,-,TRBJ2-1,TGTGCCAGCCCTAGCGAAAAGATCTACAATGAGCAGTTCTTC,CASPSEKIYNEQFF
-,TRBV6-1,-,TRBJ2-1,TGTGCCAGTTGGGACCGAAGCTCCTACAATGAGCAGTTCTTC,CASWDRSSYNEQFF
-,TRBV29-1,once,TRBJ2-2,TGCAGCGTTGCGGCGGGAACGAACACCGGGGAGCTGTTTTTT,CSVAAGTNTGELFF
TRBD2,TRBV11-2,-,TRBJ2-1,TGTGCCAGCAGCTTGGCGGGAGTGGAAAATGAGCAGTTCTTC,CASSLAGVENEQFF
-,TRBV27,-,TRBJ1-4,TGTGCCACCCGAAGATCAGCTAATGAAAAACTGTTTTTT,CATRRSANEKLFF
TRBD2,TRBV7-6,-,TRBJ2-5,TGTGCCAGCAGCTTAGGAGGACTAGCGGGGGAACAAGAGACCCAGTACTTC,CASSLGGLAGEQETQYF
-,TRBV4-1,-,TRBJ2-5,TGCGCCAGCAGCCAAGAAGCACAGGGTCGGGAGACCCAGTACTTC,CASSQEAQGRETQYF
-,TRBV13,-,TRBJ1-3,TGTGCCAGCAGCTTAGTTTTCCAGTCCGCCTCTGGAAACACCATATATTTT,CASSLVFQSASGNTIYF
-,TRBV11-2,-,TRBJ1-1,TGTGCCAGCAGCTTATCCTTGAACACTGAAGCTTTCTTT,CASSLSLNTEAFF
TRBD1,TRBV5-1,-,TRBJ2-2,TGCGCCAGCAGCTTGAACCCGGGACAGATACACACCGGGGAGCTGTTTTTT,CASSLNPGQIHTGELFF